Listed below are T cell receptor beta chains from one sample, sequenced in a study of beta chain features in type 1 diabetes. TCRdb's copy holds only in-frame clones and misses some; the assay was immunoSEQ multiplex PCR. The sample comprises 850,000 to 900,000 clones, roughly 15% of which are singletons, and about 0.02% rests with the top ten. The sample comprised naive CD4+ T cells from blood. All receptors come from a woman under 30 in good health. CDR3s include the opening cysteine and the closing phenylalanine or tryptophan. A D gene is named only where the DNA matches it firmly. Rows may omit the clone size; those that give it use once, few, many or a size class.

D gene | J gene | clone size | V gene | CDR3 protein | CDR3 DNA
. | TRBJ1-2 | . | TRBV6-1 | CASRVDSSNYGYTF | TGTGCCAGCAGGGTAGACAGCTCTAACTATGGCTACACCTTC
. | TRBJ2-1 | few | TRBV19 | CATRDSSEQFF | TGTGCCACCCGCGACTCATCCGAGCAGTTCTTC
. | TRBJ1-5 | . | TRBV6-1 | CASSGQMDSNQPQHF | TGTGCCAGCAGCGGACAGATGGATAGCAATCAGCCCCAGCATTTT
TRBD2 | TRBJ2-1 | . | TRBV27 | CASRILAGVVSEQFF | TGTGCCAGCAGGATACTAGCGGGAGTAGTCAGTGAGCAGTTCTTC
. | TRBJ1-5 | few | TRBV2 | CASRSTARESQPQHF | TGTGCCAGCAGATCGACAGCCAGAGAGAGTCAGCCCCAGCATTTT
. | TRBJ1-2 | . | TRBV5-4 | CASSPRMGQNYGYTF | TGTGCCAGCAGTCCCCGTATGGGTCAGAACTATGGCTACACCTTC
. | TRBJ2-7 | few | TRBV5-1 | CASRTTSFSSYEQYF | TGCGCCAGCCGTACGACTAGTTTTTCCTCCTACGAGCAGTACTTC
TRBD1 | TRBJ2-1 | . | TRBV4-3 | CASSQEIGTAQFF | TGCGCCAGCAGCCAAGAGATTGGGACAGCGCAGTTCTTC
TRBD2 | TRBJ2-7 | . | TRBV4-2 | CASSPSGTRSYEQYF | TGTGCCAGCAGCCCCTCCGGGACTAGATCCTACGAGCAGTACTTC
. | TRBJ2-4 | . | TRBV6-1 | CASSGMPAAKNIQYF | TGTGCCAGCAGTGGCATGCCAGCAGCCAAAAACATTCAGTACTTC
. | TRBJ2-5 | . | TRBV19 | CASSISGRETQYF | TGTGCCAGTAGTATATCGGGGAGAGAGACCCAGTACTTC
TRBD2 | TRBJ2-7 | . | TRBV13 | CASSPAVRIGLAVSYEQYF | TGTGCCAGCAGCCCTGCGGTACGAATAGGACTAGCGGTTTCCTACGAGCAGTACTTC
TRBD2 | TRBJ2-3 | . | TRBV10-3 | CAIRETLAGGKGDTQYF | TGTGCCATCAGAGAAACCCTAGCGGGGGGTAAGGGAGATACGCAGTATTTT
. | TRBJ2-5 | . | TRBV7-2 | CASSTDRQETQYF | TGTGCCAGCAGCACGGATCGACAAGAGACCCAGTACTTC
TRBD1 | TRBJ1-1 | . | TRBV7-9 | CASSSHRGRVTEAFF | TGTGCCAGCAGCTCCCACAGGGGGCGCGTGACTGAAGCTTTCTTT
. | TRBJ1-2 | once | TRBV19 | CASSIQAISTSNYGYTF | TGTGCCAGTAGTATTCAAGCTATTTCCACCTCTAACTATGGCTACACCTTC
. | TRBJ2-1 | . | TRBV15 | CATSRDIKTNNEQFF | TGTGCCACCAGCAGAGATATAAAAACGAACAATGAGCAGTTCTTC
. | TRBJ1-4 | . | TRBV7-9 | CASSRPYAEKLFF | TGTGCCAGCAGCCGCCCGTATGCTGAAAAACTGTTTTTT
TRBD2 | TRBJ2-7 | few | TRBV18 | CASSLEREIYEQYF | TGTGCCAGCTCACTGGAGCGGGAGATCTACGAGCAGTACTTC
. | TRBJ2-7 | . | TRBV14 | CASSQDGARGFEQYF | TGTGCCAGCAGCCAAGATGGTGCCAGAGGTTTTGAGCAGTACTTC
TRBD1 | TRBJ1-6 | few | TRBV28 | CASRTGDSPLHF | TGTGCCAGCAGGACAGGGGACTCACCCCTCCACTTT
. | TRBJ2-7 | few | TRBV4-2 | CASSQDRSSFYEQYF | TGTGCCAGCAGCCAAGATCGGAGCAGTTTCTACGAGCAGTACTTC
. | TRBJ1-1 | few | TRBV11-2 | CASSRGGQSNTEAFF | TGTGCCAGCAGCCGAGGTGGGCAATCGAACACTGAAGCTTTCTTT
. | TRBJ2-2 | few | TRBV7-9 | CASSFDGDTGELFF | TGTGCCAGCAGCTTTGACGGAGACACCGGGGAGCTGTTTTTT
. | TRBJ1-2 | few | TRBV28 | CASSPGGGRGYTF | TGTGCCAGCAGTCCCGGGGGGGGCCGTGGCTACACCTTC
. | TRBJ2-4 | few | TRBV7-9 | CASSLGRRLAKNIQYF | TGTGCCAGCAGCTTAGGAAGGCGGCTAGCCAAAAACATTCAGTACTTC
. | TRBJ2-7 | few | TRBV11-1 | CASSLNLGTYEQYF | TGTGCCAGCAGCTTAAATCTGGGGACCTACGAGCAGTACTTC
. | TRBJ1-2 | . | TRBV25-1 | CASTGPNGYTF | TGTGCCAGCACGGGGCCCAATGGCTACACCTTC
. | TRBJ2-3 | . | TRBV6-1 | CASSTPGHLTDTQYF | TGTGCCAGCAGTACACCGGGACATCTCACAGATACGCAGTATTTT
. | TRBJ2-7 | few | TRBV6-5 | CASSRQTMTYEQYF | TGTGCCAGCAGTCGGCAGACTATGACCTACGAGCAGTACTTC
. | TRBJ2-5 | . | TRBV5-4 | CASSPEGETQYF | TGTGCCAGCAGCCCGGAGGGAGAGACCCAGTACTTC
. | TRBJ1-1 | . | TRBV15 | CATSRGGPRGFTEAFF | TGTGCCACCAGCAGAGGAGGTCCGCGAGGGTTCACTGAAGCTTTCTTT
. | TRBJ2-2 | few | TRBV28 | CASSLGRTTGELFF | TGTGCCAGCAGTTTGGGCAGGACTACCGGGGAGCTGTTTTTT
. | TRBJ2-1 | . | TRBV7-9 | CASSSDPVNEQFF | TGTGCCAGCAGCTCGGACCCCGTAAATGAGCAGTTCTTC
TRBD1 | TRBJ2-1 | . | TRBV7-3 | CASTRADRVGNEQFF | TGTGCCAGCACCCGAGCCGACAGGGTGGGAAATGAGCAGTTCTTC
. | TRBJ2-1 | few | TRBV19 | CASSPPGHRNVYEQFF | TGTGCCAGTAGTCCCCCGGGACACCGAAATGTGTATGAGCAGTTCTTC
TRBD1 | TRBJ1-1 | . | TRBV5-1 | CASSSGTGGTEAFF | TGCGCCAGCAGCAGTGGGACAGGGGGCACTGAAGCTTTCTTT
TRBD2 | TRBJ2-1 | . | TRBV7-2 | CASKRGGSYNEQFF | TGTGCCAGCAAACGCGGGGGTTCCTACAATGAGCAGTTCTTC
TRBD1 | TRBJ2-1 | few | TRBV27 | CASSLFATGIRRRNNEQFF | TGTGCCAGCAGTTTATTTGCGACAGGGATAAGACGAAGGAACAATGAGCAGTTCTTC
. | TRBJ2-7 | . | TRBV29-1 | CSVRRADEQYF | TGCAGCGTGCGGAGGGCTGACGAGCAGTACTTC
. | TRBJ2-2 | few | TRBV27 | CASSSWRDTGELFF | TGTGCCAGCAGCTCGTGGCGGGACACCGGGGAGCTGTTTTTT
. | TRBJ2-1 | . | TRBV7-9 | CASSGSINEQFF | TGTGCCAGCAGCGGGAGTATCAATGAGCAGTTCTTC
TRBD2 | TRBJ2-1 | few | TRBV27 | CASSSVAGGNEQFF | TGTGCCAGCAGTTCCGTAGCGGGAGGGAATGAGCAGTTCTTC
. | TRBJ1-1 | . | TRBV6-6 | CASSYAPQRQAAFF | TGTGCCAGCAGTTACGCACCACAGCGCCAGGCAGCTTTCTTT
. | TRBJ2-5 | few | TRBV7-6 | CASSLLTPTTLGETQYF | TGTGCCAGCAGCTTACTTACCCCCACCACTTTGGGGGAGACCCAGTACTTC
. | TRBJ2-4 | once | TRBV27 | CASSGHSSGVQYF | TGTGCCAGCAGTGGACATTCATCAGGGGTCCAGTACTTC
TRBD2 | TRBJ2-1 | once | TRBV11-3 | CASSPAGVGEQFF | TGTGCCAGCAGCCCAGCGGGAGTTGGTGAGCAGTTCTTC
TRBD1 | TRBJ1-5 | few | TRBV28 | CASSGQANNQPQHF | TGTGCCAGTTCGGGACAGGCAAACAATCAGCCCCAGCATTTT
TRBD2 | TRBJ2-1 | . | TRBV5-6 | CASSLVSGRRFF | TGTGCCAGCAGCTTGGTTAGCGGGAGAAGGTTCTTC